One sample yielded the 21 T cell receptor beta chains listed below, sequenced in a study of T cell changes during pregnancy in multiple sclerosis. Libraries were prepared by immunoSEQ multiplex PCR; TCRdb keeps only in-frame clonotypes and omits some of them. The profile shows fewer than 85,000 clones, 85% to 95% of them singletons. The sample in question was peripheral blood, obtained after pregnancy. The receptors were gathered from a female donor in good health, enrolled as a control in a pregnancy study.

The J gene is TRBJ2-5, the V gene TRBV30; 8 bases match TRBD1. This CDR3 has 14 residues. With 3 bases clipped from V and 5 bases from J, the junction kept 8 bases outside the gene matches. From germline, CDR1 is GTSNPN and CDR2 SVGIG (reference sequence). CDR3: CAWSTTGGPETQYF. The CDR3 region has the DNA TGTGCCTGGAGCACCACAGGGGGTCCGGAGACCCAGTACTTC.

The rearrangement joins TRBV19 to TRBJ1-2, with 7 bases that match TRBD1. This CDR3 is 13 amino acids long. Germline-derived CDR1 and CDR2 are LNHDA and SQIVND (reference sequence). Trimming cost V 3 bases and J 6 bases; bases outside gene matches: 4. This chain's CDR3 is CASSMWQGDGYTF. DNA for the CDR3: TGTGCCAGTAGTATGTGGCAGGGGGATGGCTACACCTTC.

This sequence joins TRBV10-3 and TRBJ2-3, with 8 bases fitting TRBD1. Germline V CDR1 and CDR2: ENHRY, SYGVKD. There are 15 residues in the CDR3. The V and J ends lost 6 bases and 2 bases, in that order; junction bases with no gene match: 7. The CDR3 nucleotides are TGTGCCATCAGGGGACAGGCACTTTCCACAGATACGCAGTATTTT. The encoded protein is CAIRGQALSTDTQYF.

The J gene is TRBJ2-1, the V gene TRBV19; the match to TRBD1 covers 9 bases. Unmatched junction bases numbered 5, after V lost 6 bases and J lost 2 bases. From germline, CDR1 is LNHDA and CDR2 SQIVND (reference sequence). This CDR3 is 15 amino acids long. For the CDR3, the DNA is TGTGCCAGTAGCAAAACAGGGGGCCCCTACAATGAGCAGTTCTTC. Translation gives CASSKTGGPYNEQFF.

The genes are TRBV27 and TRBJ2-1, with a tentative D call TRBD2 (6 bases). The germline V gene has CDR1 MNHEY and CDR2 SMNVEV (reference sequence). The CDR3 length is 15 residues. V was cut by 5 bases and J by 2 bases, with 13 bases left in between. The CDR3 loop reads CASSPRDSAYNEQFF. For the CDR3, the DNA is TGTGCCAGCAGTCCCCGGGACTCCGCCTACAATGAGCAGTTCTTC.

The chain links TRBV5-6 to TRBJ2-2, with a possible D match to TRBD1 (5 bases). The CDR3 loop spans 15 amino acids. The V end lost 0 bases, the J end lost 7 bases, and 13 bases lay between the germline ends. Germline V CDR1 and CDR2: SGHDT, YYEEEE. CDR3 loop: CASSLEVGLGGELFF. The CDR3, as DNA: TGTGCCAGCAGCTTGGAGGTGGGGCTTGGCGGGGAGCTGTTTTTT.

The chain employs TRBV9 and TRBJ2-1; TRBD2 agrees at 9 bases. There are 18 residues in the CDR3. Looked up from germline, CDR1 is SGDLS and CDR2 is YYNGEE. Trimming cost V 3 bases and J 4 bases; bases outside gene matches: 14. CDR3 residues: CASSARGGSTSGYNEQFF. The CDR3 coding sequence is TGTGCCAGCAGCGCTAGGGGGGGATCGACTAGCGGTTACAATGAGCAGTTCTTC.

The genes are TRBV19 and TRBJ2-7; TRBD1 matches at 9 bases. In germline, CDR1 is LNHDA, CDR2 SQIVND (reference sequence). The CDR3 runs 14 residues. With V trimmed by 5 bases and J by 4 bases, 6 bases remained unmatched. This chain's CDR3 is CASSVTGGDYEQYF. The CDR3 nucleotides read TGTGCCAGTAGTGTCACAGGGGGCGATTACGAGCAGTACTTC.

The chain is built from TRBV9 and TRBJ2-3, with unresolved D. V was shortened by 0 bases and J by 0 bases, with 8 bases between the two germline ends. CDR1 SGDLS and CDR2 YYNGEE come from the germline V gene. The CDR3 loop spans 15 amino acids. CDR3 nucleotides: TGTGCCAGCAGCGTAGCTGCACAGAGCACAGATACGCAGTATTTT. It translates to CASSVAAQSTDTQYF.

The table lists this clone with a count of one. The genes are TRBV5-4 and TRBJ2-5, with 8 bases that match TRBD1. The CDR3 has 15 amino acids. V dropped 4 bases and J dropped 4; count of bases not matched to a gene: 9. Germline lookup yields CDR1 SGHNT and CDR2 YYREEE (reference sequence). The CDR3 spells CASSPGGEGGETQYF. The CDR3 nucleotides read TGTGCCAGCAGCCCAGGGGGCGAGGGCGGAGAGACCCAGTACTTC.

The chain recombines TRBV7-8 with TRBJ2-5; the match to TRBD1 covers 7 bases. The CDR3 totals 14 residues. The germline CDR1 and CDR2 sequences are SGHVS and FQNEAQ. The V gene end was trimmed by 6 bases and the J gene end by 5 bases; junction bases not matched to a gene: 9. The CDR3 loop is CASRQTGPLETQYF. CDR3 bases: TGTGCCAGCAGACAGACAGGGCCTCTCGAGACCCAGTACTTC.

This chain links TRBV2 with TRBJ2-1, with a possible D match to TRBD2 (6 bases). The CDR3 runs to 13 residues. V shed 9 bases and J shed 6 bases, with 15 bases lying between them. Germline V lookup: CDR1 SNHLY, CDR2 FYNNEI. The CDR3 loop reads CARTGGPTNEQFF. The CDR3 DNA follows: TGTGCCAGGACCGGGGGTCCGACCAATGAGCAGTTCTTC. Drawing the rest from reference TRBV2 and TRBJ2-1, the complete variable domain is EPEVTQTPSHQVTQMGQEVILRCVPISNHLYFYWYRQILGQKVEFLVSFYNNEISEKSEIFDDQFSVERPDGSNFTLKIRSTKLEDSAMYFCARTGGPTNEQFFGPGTRLTVL.

The chain recombines TRBV9 with TRBJ1-1; D possibly corresponds to TRBD1 (5 bases). Germline-derived CDR1 and CDR2 are SGDLS and YYNGEE. Trimming removed 4 bases at V and 7 bases at J, with 26 bases between. The CDR3 spans 17 residues. CDR3 loop: CASSHPRGGFEPGEAFF. Here the CDR3 DNA reads TGTGCCAGCAGCCACCCGCGGGGGGGGTTTGAGCCAGGTGAAGCTTTCTTT.

The rearrangement joins TRBV7-8 to TRBJ2-4, with 8 nucleotides matching TRBD1. With 5 bases clipped from V and 0 bases from J, the junction kept 6 bases outside the gene matches. Germline V gene sequence: CDR1 SGHVS, CDR2 FQNEAQ. The CDR3 covers 16 residues. As DNA, the CDR3 is TGTGCCAGCAGCCTAGGGACAGGATTAGCCAAAAACATTCAGTACTTC. It is translated as CASSLGTGLAKNIQYF.

The chain recombines TRBV19 with TRBJ2-3; possibly TRBD1 for D (6 bases). CDR1 is LNHDA and CDR2 is SQIVND in the germline V gene (reference sequence). The CDR3 is made up of 16 amino acids. V was trimmed by 10 bases and J by 1 base, leaving 21 bases between them. CDR3 bases: TGTGCCACCAGGGGCGACGCTCGAAGGGGCACAGATACGCAGTATTTT. This encodes CATRGDARRGTDTQYF.

In its sample, this clone was seen once. This chain joins TRBV6-5 and TRBJ1-3, with 9 bases matching TRBD1. In germline, CDR1 is MNHEY, CDR2 SVGAGI. CDR3 length equals 14 residues. J gave up 10 bases and V 5 bases, and 9 bases lay outside the gene matches. The CDR3 region has the DNA TGTGCCAGCAGTACGGGACAGGGAGCAACTACCATATATTTT. It yields the protein CASSTGQGATTIYF.

The rearrangement uses TRBV6-6 and TRBJ2-7; 7 positions agree with TRBD2. Germline V gene data show CDR1 as MNHNY and CDR2 as SVGAGI (reference sequence). CDR3 length equals 12 residues. The trim removed 6 bases at V and 5 bases at J, leaving 4 bases unmatched. The DNA of the CDR3 is TGTGCCAGCAGCCGACTAGCTCACGAGCAGTACTTC. Amino acids: CASSRLAHEQYF.

The J gene is TRBJ1-2, the V gene TRBV9, with D uncertain. The CDR3 is made up of 14 amino acids. From germline, CDR1 is SGDLS and CDR2 YYNGEE. Trimming took off 0 bases at V and 4 bases at J, with 10 bases between the two ends. CDR3 loop: CASSVARLSYGYTF. The CDR3 coding sequence is TGTGCCAGCAGCGTAGCCAGGCTGTCCTATGGCTACACCTTC.

The V and J genes are TRBV5-8 and TRBJ2-7; a possible D gene is TRBD1 (5 bases). With 0 bases removed from V and 3 bases from J, the gap between germline ends came to 10 bases. The V gene's germline CDR1 is SGHTS and CDR2 YDEGEE. The CDR3 loop spans 14 amino acids. The CDR3 spells CASSLDPGRYEQYF. The CDR3 bases are TGTGCCAGCAGCTTGGACCCAGGGCGCTACGAGCAGTACTTC.

The chain is built from TRBV5-6 and TRBJ2-2, with TRBD2 as a possible D gene (5 bases). V dropped 9 bases and J dropped 4 bases, with 16 bases sitting between them. Germline V gene lookup returns CDR1 SGHDT and CDR2 YYEEEE. The CDR3 length is 14 residues. The CDR3: CATRRGSGTGELFF. The CDR3 DNA reads as TGTGCCACCCGCCGGGGATCGGGCACCGGGGAGCTGTTTTTT. Looking up the rest from reference TRBV5-6 and TRBJ2-2 gives the full variable domain: DAGVTQSPTHLIKTRGQQVTLRCSPKSGHDTVSWYQQALGQGPQFIFQYYEEEERQRGNFPDRFSGHQFPNYSSELNVNALLLGDSALYLCATRRGSGTGELFFGEGSRLTVL.

J is TRBJ2-1 and V is TRBV30; 12 nucleotides match TRBD2. The trim removed 0 bases at V and 5 bases at J, leaving 17 bases unmatched. The germline V gene has CDR1 GTSNPN and CDR2 SVGIG (reference sequence). This CDR3 has 20 residues. This CDR3 reads CAWSVLVWQASGRGNNEQFF. CDR3 nucleotide sequence: TGTGCCTGGAGTGTACTTGTTTGGCAGGCTAGCGGGAGGGGGAACAATGAGCAGTTCTTC.